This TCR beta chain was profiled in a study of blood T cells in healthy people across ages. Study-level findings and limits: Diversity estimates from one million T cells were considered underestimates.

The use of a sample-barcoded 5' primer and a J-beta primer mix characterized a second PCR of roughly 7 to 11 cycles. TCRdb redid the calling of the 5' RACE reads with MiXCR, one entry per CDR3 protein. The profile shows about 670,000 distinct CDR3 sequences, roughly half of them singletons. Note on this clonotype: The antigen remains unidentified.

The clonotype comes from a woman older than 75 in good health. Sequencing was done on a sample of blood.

CDR3 loop: CASSQDQGDLIETQYF. The CDR3 coding sequence is TGTGCCAGCAGCCAAGATCAGGGGGACTTGATCGAGACCCAGTACTTC. The chain couples TRBV3-1 to TRBJ2-5; D is perhaps TRBD1 (7 bases). This CDR3 is 16 amino acids long. Deletions cut 0 bases from V and 5 bases from J, with 16 bases between. Germline V lookup: CDR1 LGHDT, CDR2 YNNKEL (reference sequence).